This T cell receptor beta chain was found in a study of T cells after yellow fever vaccination (dated by TCRdb to the late 2010s). A note on the overall study: The SMART-Seq v4 Ultra Low Input RNA kit was used to prepare libraries from fractions with low cell numbers. Two healthy male donors, one aged 18 to 29 and one aged 30 to 40 years, were included in the cohort. Blood was collected at multiple timepoints before and after primary and secondary immunization, and bulk PBMC replicates and cell subsets were isolated. To follow T-cell clones before and after both primary and booster YFV17D yellow fever vaccination, bulk TCR alpha and beta repertoires underwent longitudinal sequencing. What the study reported, not specific to this receptor: Because abundant contaminating clonotypes from the bulk population could be contained in FACS-sorted repertoires, computational filtering was required. A small share of clonotypes occurred in both CD4 and CD8 compartments, likely arising from convergent recombination. Most clones expanded after primary vaccination (96% of CD4 and roughly 91% of CD8) were re-detected after the booster, suggesting that broad memory maintenance occurred. Because only a couple of donors were included in the study, the extent to which the findings can be generalized is limited. The secondary T-cell response was found to be weaker but faster than the primary response, with a peak reached on day 5 rather than on day 15.

The sample's treatment or condition, from its label and the paper: live attenuated yellow fever vaccine strain. PBMCs were isolated from peripheral blood using a standard Ficoll-Paque protocol. Epitope-specific CD8 T cells were sorted with a dextramer loaded with the yellow fever NS4B epitope peptide, together with anti-CD3 and anti-CD8 staining. RNA was extracted with TriZol from bulk PBMCs, CD4 and CD8 fractions, and dextramer-positive and dextramer-negative fractions. TCR cDNA was synthesized by 5'RACE template switching, through which a universal primer site and unique molecular identifiers were introduced. cDNA synthesis was primed from both the TCR alpha and TCR beta constant segments. Library amplification involved two PCR steps, and the second step added sample barcodes and sequencing adapters. Sequencing of libraries was done on Illumina HiSeq 2500 (2x100 bp) or NovaSeq (2x150 bp). As for the authors' bioinformatics: Reads were demultiplexed and collapsed into UMI consensus sequences with MIGEC, and V(D)J alignment was performed with MiXCR. Using edgeR on replicate PBMC samples, clonotypes were called vaccine-responding if FDR was below 0.01 and the log2 fold change was above 5 up to day 15. Bulk clonotypes were assigned CD4 or CD8 identity according to which sequenced CD4 or CD8 repertoire held them at higher abundance. NS4B-specific clonotypes were defined as those at least 10-fold enriched in dextramer-positive over dextramer-negative fractions; CD4-biased clonotypes were excluded. TCRdb cleaned the public reads at Q25 with fastp, built clones with MiXCR and kept in-frame beta chains. For every CDR3 protein sequence, its rows merge into one entry that carries the most common genes and DNA. TCRdb's processing, not the study's, gives the V and J calls here. The sample data list some 96,000 distinct CDR3 sequences, and approximately 9% of these were observed just once. Roughly 15% of the sample is taken by the ten largest.

Turning to this clonotype: No base qualities exist here, and no much larger clone lies one base off it.

Trimming at the junction amounts to 3 bases on V and 6 bases on J, and the germline ends lie 15 bases apart. The germline V gene (reference sequence) sets CDR1 to DFQATT and CDR2 to SNEGSKA. Measured from the cysteine to the phenylalanine, the CDR3 is 15 residues long. Of the read, only the CDR3 DNA is kept; its 45 bases are in frame from base 1. The source material was CD8+ T cells not binding an NS4B(214-222) dextramer, sorted from PBMCs, sampled around 15 days after the first yellow fever vaccination. Interpreted using the paper, the cell subset or site label stands for: NS4B epitope dextramer-negative CD8 T cells. The sequence derives from a man younger than 35 who received the YFV17D yellow fever vaccine. The sequence links TRBV20-1 to TRBJ1-6, and perhaps TRBD1 as D gene, on 5 matching bases. This receptor has the CDR3 CSARVTGLTNSPLHF. DNA sequence: TGCAGTGCTAGGGTAACGGGACTGACTAATTCACCCCTCCACTTT.